These 10 T cell receptor beta chains were all obtained from the same sample, sequenced in a study of blood T cells in healthy people across ages. A second PCR of about 7 to 12 cycles used a sample-barcoded 5' primer and a J-beta primer mix. TCRdb reanalysed the 5' RACE reads using MiXCR and keeps one entry per CDR3 protein. The sample shows 550,000 to 750,000 distinct CDR3 sequences, around 21% of them seen only once. The source material was blood. The receptors stem from a man aged 70-80 years in good health.

The chain carries TRBV6-2 or TRBV6-3 and TRBJ2-5; no clear D. V gave up 7 bases and J gave up 7 bases, with 10 bases separating them. The CDR3 loop spans 11 amino acids. Germline lookup yields CDR1 MNHEY and CDR2 SVGEGT. CDR3: CASTRLGTQYF. In DNA form, the CDR3 reads TGTGCCAGCACCCGATTGGGGACCCAGTACTTC.

The V and J genes are TRBV21-1 and TRBJ2-1; TRBD2 is the table's D call and was not checked against the DNA. TRBV21-1 is a known pseudogene. The CDR3 has 15 residues. The CDR3 sequence is CASSNLGTSYNEQFF. CDR3 DNA sequence: TGTGCCAGCAGCAACCTCGGGACTTCATACAATGAGCAGTTCTTC.

This clonotype has more than one count but fewer than ten. The chain combines TRBV15 with TRBJ2-5; 7 bases align to TRBD1. TRBJ2-7 explains the end of the DNA better; the J call may be wrong. Germline-derived CDR1 and CDR2 are LNHNV and YYDKDF (reference sequence). The CDR3 contains 19 residues. The CDR3 spells CATSRDPGTMTGTSYEQYF. CDR3 DNA sequence: TGTGCCACCAGCAGAGATCCCGGAACGATGACAGGGACCTCCTACGAGCAGTACTTC.

This chain connects TRBV20-1 to TRBJ2-4; D gene ambiguous. The CDR3 spans 14 residues. V dropped 3 bases and J dropped 0 bases, with 9 bases sitting between them. The germline V gene encodes CDR1 DFQATT and CDR2 SNEGSKA (reference sequence). In DNA, the CDR3 is TGCAGTGCTAGTCATACGGGAGCCAAAAACATTCAGTACTTC. Amino acid sequence: CSASHTGAKNIQYF.

This sequence joins TRBV20-1 and TRBJ2-1; 11 nucleotides agree with TRBD2. This CDR3 is 16 amino acids long. Germline V gives CDR1 DFQATT, CDR2 SNEGSKA (reference sequence). The junction had 14 bases not matched to a gene; V was cut back by 1 base and J by 12 bases. CDR3 in amino acids: CSARGGLAGGWHGQFF. The CDR3 DNA sequence: TGCAGTGCTAGAGGAGGGTTAGCGGGAGGGTGGCATGGGCAGTTCTTC.

A single count supports this clonotype. The rearrangement joins TRBV5-1 to TRBJ1-1; 8 bases agree with TRBD1. CDR1 and CDR2 (germline): SGHRS, YFSETQ. CDR3 length equals 15 residues. The V and J ends lost 0 bases and 7 bases, in that order; junction bases with no gene match: 8. The CDR3 DNA reads as TGCGCCAGCAGCTTGGCAGGACAGGGAATAGGTGAAGCTTTCTTT. The encoded protein is CASSLAGQGIGEAFF.

In its sample, this clonotype was seen a few times. The chain couples TRBV15 to TRBJ2-5; perhaps TRBD2 as D (6 bases). CDR1 is LNHNV, CDR2 YYDKDF, per germline (reference sequence). V lost 4 bases, J lost 7 bases, and 22 bases lay in between. The CDR3 has 16 amino acids. The CDR3 is CATSTSSGTGEGTQYF. As DNA, the CDR3 is TGTGCCACCAGCACCTCTTCCGGGACGGGAGAAGGGACCCAGTACTTC.

CDR3: CASSAKIAGEGNEQFF. CDR3 DNA sequence: TGTGCCAGCAGTGCGAAGATAGCGGGAGAGGGCAATGAGCAGTTCTTC. V usage is TRBV9 and J usage is TRBJ2-1; TRBD2 matches at 9 bases. This CDR3 is built from 16 residues. Looked up from germline, CDR1 is SGDLS and CDR2 is YYNGEE. With 5 bases clipped from V and 6 bases from J, the junction kept 12 bases outside the gene matches.

V is TRBV12-3 or TRBV12-4 and J is TRBJ2-1; TRBD1 matches 11 bases. The length of the CDR3 is 16 residues. With 5 bases clipped from V and 4 bases from J, the junction kept 7 bases outside the gene matches. CDR3 DNA sequence: TGTGCCAGCAGTCCCCGGGACAGGGGGGAATACAATGAGCAGTTCTTC. Protein sequence: CASSPRDRGEYNEQFF.

CDR3 protein: CASSPASGSSRNEQFF. The CDR3 region has the DNA TGTGCCAGCTCACCAGCTAGCGGGAGTTCTCGGAATGAGCAGTTCTTC. The genes are TRBV18 and TRBJ2-5; TRBD2 agrees at 10 bases. The J call may be in error: the DNA end matches TRBJ2-1 better. The length of the CDR3 is 16 residues. Germline V gene data show CDR1 as KGHSH and CDR2 as LQKENI.